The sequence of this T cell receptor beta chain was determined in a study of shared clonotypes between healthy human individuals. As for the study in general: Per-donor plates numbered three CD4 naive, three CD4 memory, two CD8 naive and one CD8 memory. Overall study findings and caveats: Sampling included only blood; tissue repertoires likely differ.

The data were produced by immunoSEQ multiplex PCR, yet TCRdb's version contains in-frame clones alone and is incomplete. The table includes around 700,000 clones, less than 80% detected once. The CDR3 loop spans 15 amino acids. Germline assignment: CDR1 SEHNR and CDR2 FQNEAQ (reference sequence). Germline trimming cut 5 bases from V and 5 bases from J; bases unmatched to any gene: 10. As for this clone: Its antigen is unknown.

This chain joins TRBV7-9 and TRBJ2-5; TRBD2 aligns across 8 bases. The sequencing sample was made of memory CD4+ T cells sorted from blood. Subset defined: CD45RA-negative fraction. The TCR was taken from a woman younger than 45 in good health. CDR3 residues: CASSPTTSATETQYF. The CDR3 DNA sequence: TGTGCCAGCAGCCCTACGACTAGCGCTACGGAGACCCAGTACTTC.